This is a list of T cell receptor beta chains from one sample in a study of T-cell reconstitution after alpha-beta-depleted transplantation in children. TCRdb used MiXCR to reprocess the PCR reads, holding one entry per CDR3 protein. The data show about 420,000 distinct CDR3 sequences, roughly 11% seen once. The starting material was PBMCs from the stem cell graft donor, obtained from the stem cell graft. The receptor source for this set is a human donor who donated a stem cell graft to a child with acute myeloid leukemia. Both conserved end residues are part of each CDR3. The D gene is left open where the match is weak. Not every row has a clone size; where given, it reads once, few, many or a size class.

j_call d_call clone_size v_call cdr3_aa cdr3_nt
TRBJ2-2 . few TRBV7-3 CASSLTRGGTGELFF TGTGCCAGCAGCTTAACCAGGGGTGGCACCGGGGAGCTGTTTTTT
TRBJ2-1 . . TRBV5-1 CASSLANNEQFF TGCGCCAGCAGCTTGGCCAATAATGAGCAGTTCTTC
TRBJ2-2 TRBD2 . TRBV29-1 CSVASGLADTSTGELFF TGCAGCGTTGCCTCGGGACTAGCGGACACGAGCACCGGGGAGCTGTTTTTT
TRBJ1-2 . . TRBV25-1 CASSESGRGYTF TGTGCCAGCAGTGAATCGGGTCGTGGCTACACCTTC
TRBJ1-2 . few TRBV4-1 CASSQVALAFNYGYTF TGCGCCAGCAGCCAAGTGGCACTGGCTTTTAACTATGGCTACACCTTC
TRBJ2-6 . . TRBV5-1 CASSLGAESSGANGLTF TGCGCCAGCAGCTTGGGGGCTGAGAGCTCTGGGGCCAACGGCCTGACTTTC
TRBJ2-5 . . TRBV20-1 CSARLPGAETQYF TGCAGTGCTAGATTGCCGGGGGCAGAGACCCAGTACTTC
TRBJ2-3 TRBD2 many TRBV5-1 CASRFGTTSDTQYF TGCGCCAGCAGGTTCGGGACTACCTCAGATACGCAGTATTTT
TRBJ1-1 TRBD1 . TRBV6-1 CASRRGQGVTEAFF TGTGCCAGCCGGCGAGGACAGGGGGTAACTGAAGCTTTCTTT
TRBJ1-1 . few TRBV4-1 CASSQGERARFF TGCGCCAGCAGCCAAGGGGAAAGGGCGAGATTCTTT
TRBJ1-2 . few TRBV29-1 CSVEIGQSMGGYTF TGCAGCGTTGAAATCGGCCAGTCAATGGGTGGCTACACCTTC
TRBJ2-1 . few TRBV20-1 CSAIGSEGWNEQFF TGCAGTGCTATCGGCAGCGAGGGATGGAATGAGCAGTTCTTC
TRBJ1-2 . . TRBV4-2 CASTQDNGQRRGYTF TGTGCCAGCACCCAAGATAATGGACAACGCCGAGGCTACACCTTC
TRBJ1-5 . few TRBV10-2 CASAVGGNDQPQHF TGCGCCAGCGCCGTGGGGGGAAATGATCAGCCCCAGCATTTT